Each of the 25 T cell receptor beta chains below was sequenced from the same sample in a study of human T cells and chemical hapten exposure. The sample's time point: patch test 1, 2 weeks after DPC sensitization. Treatment indicated: therapeutic diphenylcyclopropenone sensitization with weekly scalp DPC. MiXCR, applied by TCRdb to the RACE reads, yields one record per CDR3 protein. The repertoire includes 75,000 to 90,000 distinct CDR3 sequences, approximately 10% of them detected once, and under 1.5% sits in the top ten. Source: whole blood, taken in connection with sensitization to the hapten diphenylcyclopropenone (DPC). These receptors originate from a woman between 45 and 60 years old with alopecia areata. Some clones in this sample may be carry-over from other donors' samples.

The chain is built from TRBV12-3 or TRBV12-4 and TRBJ2-5; TRBD2 matches 10 bases. V lost 2 bases to trimming and J lost 5 bases; unmatched junction nucleotides: 11. This CDR3 is 17 amino acids long. CDR3 DNA: TGTGCCAGCAGTTTAATTACCAGCGGGAGGGCCGGGGAGACCCAGTACTTC. Translated: CASSLITSGRAGETQYF.

The genes are TRBV6-2 or TRBV6-3 and TRBJ2-4; 7 bases align to TRBD1. V lost 5 bases and J lost 1; bases outside the gene matches: 2. From germline, CDR1 is MNHEY and CDR2 SVGEGT. CDR3 size: 14 residues. The CDR3 bases are TGTGCCAGCAGTCCGACAGGGGCCAAAAACATTCAGTACTTC. It encodes CASSPTGAKNIQYF.

This clonotype has more than one count but fewer than ten. The chain recombines TRBV10-2 with TRBJ2-7; possibly TRBD1 or TRBD2 for D (5 bases each). Germline values: CDR1 WSHSY, CDR2 SAAADI. The V end was cut by 7 bases, the J end by 4 bases, with 20 bases between. CDR3 length: 15 amino acids. CDR3 loop: CASTLALVPGYEQYF. CDR3 in DNA: TGCGCCAGCACTCTAGCACTCGTCCCAGGGTACGAGCAGTACTTC.

The chain combines TRBV7-2 with TRBJ1-6, with TRBD1 matching 8 bases. The junction had 7 bases not matched to a gene; V was cut back by 5 bases and J by 13 bases. The CDR3 extends over 13 amino acids. Per the germline V gene, CDR1 is SGHTA and CDR2 is FQGNSA. In DNA, the CDR3 is TGTGCCAGCAGCGTCAGGGACAGGCGGCCCCTCCACTTT. Translating it yields CASSVRDRRPLHF.

The chain links TRBV9 to TRBJ2-7; 12 nucleotides agree with TRBD2. V was clipped by 0 bases and J by 6 bases; unmatched bases: 1. CDR1 is SGDLS, CDR2 YYNGEE, per germline. CDR3 size: 14 residues. The CDR3, as DNA: TGTGCCAGCAGCGTAGAGGGACTAGCGGGCGAGCAGTACTTC. Translating it yields CASSVEGLAGEQYF.

The rearrangement uses TRBV20-1 and TRBJ2-7; 7 nucleotides line up with TRBD2. J gave up 3 bases and V 7 bases, and 9 bases lay outside the gene matches. The CDR3 is 13 amino acids. The germline gives CDR1 DFQATT, CDR2 SNEGSKA (reference sequence). CDR3 residues: CSVSGRAFYEQYF. Written as DNA, the CDR3 is TGCAGTGTTAGTGGGAGGGCCTTCTACGAGCAGTACTTC.

This clonotype has ten or more counts. The CDR3 nucleotides read TGTGCCAGCAGCTTAGTAGCGGAGAGCTCCTACGAGCAGTACTTC. This gives the protein CASSLVAESSYEQYF. The chain is built from TRBV11-2 and TRBJ2-7, with D maybe TRBD2 (6 bases). V was shortened by 1 base and J by 0 bases, with 10 bases between the two germline ends. The CDR3 is made up of 15 amino acids. Germline CDR1 reads SGHAT; CDR2 reads FQNNGV.

V usage is TRBV6-2 or TRBV6-3 and J usage is TRBJ2-7; 8 nucleotides agree with TRBD1. Germline loops: CDR1 MNHEY, CDR2 SVGEGT. With V trimmed by 0 bases and J by 1 base, 2 bases remained unmatched. The CDR3 extends over 15 amino acids. The CDR3 nucleotides are TGTGCCAGCAGTTACTCTGGGACAGGTTCCTACGAGCAGTACTTC. Its translation is CASSYSGTGSYEQYF.

The chain combines TRBV6-6 with TRBJ1-6, with 7 bases identical to TRBD1. The germline V gene encodes CDR1 MNHNY and CDR2 SVGAGI (reference sequence). The CDR3 sequence is 13 residues long. Trimming removed 2 bases from V and 9 bases from J; junction bases left unmatched: 1. This chain's CDR3 is CASSYDRVSPLHF. In DNA, the CDR3 is TGTGCCAGCAGTTACGACAGGGTTTCACCCCTCCACTTT.

This clonotype has just a few counts. The chain has TRBV2 and TRBJ2-3; 10 bases are a match to TRBD2. J was trimmed by 1 base and V by 6 bases; bases with no gene match: 4. CDR3 length: 15 amino acids. Germline V gene sequence: CDR1 SNHLY, CDR2 FYNNEI. The CDR3 sequence: CASSSSGGGTDTQYF. The CDR3 DNA is TGTGCCAGCAGCTCCAGCGGGGGGGGCACAGATACGCAGTATTTT.

This clonotype was seen only a few times. J is TRBJ1-2 and V is TRBV7-8; 7 nucleotides line up with TRBD1. This CDR3 spans 17 amino acids. V gave up 5 bases and J gave up 0 bases; unmatched junction bases: 12. Germline assignment: CDR1 SGHVS and CDR2 FQNEAQ. The CDR3 is CASSPKGTALANYGYTF. Written as DNA, the CDR3 is TGTGCCAGCAGCCCTAAAGGGACAGCGTTAGCTAACTATGGCTACACCTTC.

The chain joins TRBV12-3 or TRBV12-4 to TRBJ2-1; D perhaps matches TRBD1 (7 bases). The V and J ends lost 2 bases and 7 bases respectively, with 15 bases between them. CDR3 length: 15 residues. DNA for the CDR3: TGTGCCAGCAGTTTAAAGGAGGGGGCAAGAAATGAGCAGTTCTTC. Translated: CASSLKEGARNEQFF.

This sequence joins TRBV20-1 and TRBJ1-4, with D tentatively TRBD1 (6 bases). Germline CDR1 is DFQATT and CDR2 is SNEGSKA (reference sequence). The CDR3 runs to 16 residues. Trimming cost V 7 bases and J 6 bases, with 24 bases left between them. The CDR3 spells CSVRPAGTQSHEKLFF. In nucleotides, the CDR3 is TGCAGTGTTAGGCCCGCCGGGACACAGAGCCATGAAAAACTGTTTTTT.

This clonotype was seen a few times. The chain recombines TRBV4-3 with TRBJ2-5, with 11 positions matching TRBD2. Unmatched junction bases numbered 6, after V lost 4 bases and J lost 2 bases. The CDR3 is 16 amino acids. In germline, CDR1 is LGHNA, CDR2 YSLEER. This chain's CDR3 is CASSLGTSGLQETQYF. The CDR3 nucleotides are TGCGCCAGCAGCCTCGGGACTAGCGGCCTTCAAGAGACCCAGTACTTC.

The table lists this clonotype with many counts. J is TRBJ1-1 and V is TRBV5-1; D is possibly TRBD1 (6 bases). V dropped 3 bases and J dropped 2 bases, with 20 bases sitting between them. Germline V gene data show CDR1 as SGHRS and CDR2 as YFSETQ. The CDR3 runs 17 residues. The CDR3 DNA sequence: TGCGCCAGCAGCTCCATCGGATTACAGGGCGGCAACACTGAAGCTTTCTTT. It codes for CASSSIGLQGGNTEAFF.

The chain recombines TRBV6-2 or TRBV6-3 with TRBJ2-5, with 8 nucleotides matching TRBD1. V was clipped by 4 bases and J by 2 bases; unmatched bases: 9. The CDR3 runs 16 residues. Germline V gene sequence: CDR1 MNHEY, CDR2 SVGEGT. CDR3: CASSSDRVRRQETQYF. CDR3 coding DNA: TGTGCCAGCAGTTCGGACAGGGTGCGCCGACAAGAGACCCAGTACTTC.

A few counts support this clonotype. This chain connects TRBV3-1 to TRBJ2-5; no reliable D call. V dropped 4 bases and J dropped 7 bases, with 16 bases sitting between them. The CDR3 length is 14 residues. CDR1 and CDR2 (germline): LGHDT, YNNKEL (reference sequence). CDR3 in DNA: TGTGCCAGCAGCCCTCCGACTGTCACGGGGACCCAGTACTTC. Protein sequence: CASSPPTVTGTQYF.

In its sample, this clonotype was seen a few times. The chain employs TRBV5-1 and TRBJ2-1; TRBD2 agrees at 9 bases. With 0 bases clipped from V and 8 bases from J, the junction kept 6 bases outside the gene matches. The CDR3 sequence is 15 residues long. Per the germline V gene, CDR1 is SGHRS and CDR2 is YFSETQ. DNA of the CDR3: TGCGCCAGCAGCTTGGTGGTAGCGGGAGCTGATGAGCAGTTCTTC. Its translation is CASSLVVAGADEQFF.

This clonotype showed up just a few times. The genes are TRBV11-1 and TRBJ2-7; maybe TRBD2 (5 bases). Trimming shortened V by 3 bases and J by 0 bases, and 9 bases separated the two germline ends. Germline V CDR1 and CDR2: SGHAT, FQDESV (reference sequence). This CDR3 is 14 amino acids long. CDR3 loop: CASSFEGSSYEQYF. Here the CDR3 DNA reads TGTGCCAGCAGCTTCGAGGGAAGCTCCTACGAGCAGTACTTC.

This clonotype appeared many times. V is TRBV6-6 and J is TRBJ2-4, with D unresolved. Germline values: CDR1 MNHNY, CDR2 SVGAGI (reference sequence). The CDR3 is 11 amino acids. The V end lost 2 bases, the J end lost 13 bases, and 9 bases lay between the germline ends. CDR3 coding DNA: TGTGCCAGCAGTTACGGTCCGGTACAGTACTTC. Translating it yields CASSYGPVQYF.

This clonotype was recorded a few times. The V call is TRBV7-9, the J call TRBJ1-6, with D possibly TRBD1 on 6 matching bases. The CDR3 sequence is 16 residues long. Deletions cut 5 bases from V and 7 bases from J, with 18 bases between. Per germline, CDR1 SEHNR and CDR2 FQNEAQ (reference sequence). The CDR3 DNA sequence: TGTGCCAGCAGCCGCAAGCAGGGGATAGTGAATTCACCCCTCCACTTT. This gives the protein CASSRKQGIVNSPLHF.

The chain couples TRBV11-3 to TRBJ2-5, with a possible D match to TRBD2 (6 bases). The germline gives CDR1 SGHNT, CDR2 YENEEA. Trimming shortened V by 2 bases and J by 4 bases, and 11 bases separated the two germline ends. The CDR3 runs 14 residues. The CDR3 protein is CASSLWGVGETQYF. For the CDR3, the DNA is TGTGCCAGCAGCTTATGGGGGGTCGGAGAGACCCAGTACTTC.

The sample holds a few counts of this clonotype. The rearrangement uses TRBV6-6 and TRBJ2-2; the D gene is possibly TRBD2 (6 bases). Germline V gene data show CDR1 as MNHNY and CDR2 as SVGAGI (reference sequence). V lost 6 bases to trimming and J lost 5 bases, with 19 bases between them. This CDR3 has 16 residues. The CDR3: CASSSPAGRKTGELFF. Written as DNA, the CDR3 is TGTGCCAGCAGCTCTCCTGCAGGGAGGAAAACCGGGGAGCTGTTTTTT.

This clonotype was seen many times. The rearrangement links TRBV7-9 to TRBJ2-5; the D gene is possibly TRBD2 (6 bases). V was shortened by 0 bases and J by 10 bases, with 15 bases between the two germline ends. The CDR3 runs 14 residues. The germline V gene encodes CDR1 SEHNR and CDR2 FQNEAQ (reference sequence). This CDR3 is CASSLASGRRDQYF. DNA of the CDR3: TGTGCCAGCAGCTTAGCGTCGGGCAGGAGGGACCAGTACTTC.

This clonotype has only a few counts. CDR3 region: CSARDLGRSPYEQYF. CDR3 DNA: TGCAGTGCTAGAGATTTGGGCAGGTCCCCCTACGAGCAGTACTTC. The chain uses TRBV20-1 and TRBJ2-7; D is uncertain. Germline V gene data show CDR1 as DFQATT and CDR2 as SNEGSKA (reference sequence). With 0 bases removed from V and 2 bases from J, the gap between germline ends came to 14 bases. The CDR3 contains 15 residues.